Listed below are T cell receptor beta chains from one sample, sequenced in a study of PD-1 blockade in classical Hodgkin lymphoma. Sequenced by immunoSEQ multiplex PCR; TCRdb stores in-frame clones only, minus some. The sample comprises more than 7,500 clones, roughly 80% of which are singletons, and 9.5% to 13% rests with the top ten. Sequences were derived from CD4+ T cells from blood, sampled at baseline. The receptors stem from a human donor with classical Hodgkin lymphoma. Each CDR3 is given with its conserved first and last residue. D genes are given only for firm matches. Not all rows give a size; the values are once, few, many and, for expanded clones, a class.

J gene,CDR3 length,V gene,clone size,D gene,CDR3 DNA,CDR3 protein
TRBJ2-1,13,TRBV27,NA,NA,TGTGCCAGCAGCCTACTAGGTTTCGATGAGCAGTTCTTC,CASSLLGFDEQFF
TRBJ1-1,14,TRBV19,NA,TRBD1,TGTGCCAGTAGGATCAGGGGGTCTAACACTGAAGCTTTCTTT,CASRIRGSNTEAFF
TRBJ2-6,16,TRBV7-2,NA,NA,TGTGCCAGCAGCTTAGCTTCTTTCCCCGGGGCCAACGTCCTGACTTTC,CASSLASFPGANVLTF
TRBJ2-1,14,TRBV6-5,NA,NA,TGTGCCAGCAGTACCTCGGGCTCCTACAATGAGCAGTTCTTC,CASSTSGSYNEQFF
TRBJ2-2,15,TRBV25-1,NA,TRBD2,TGTGCCAGCAGTGATAGCGGGAGGGCTTTCGGGGAGCTGTTTTTT,CASSDSGRAFGELFF
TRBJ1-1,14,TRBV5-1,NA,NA,TGCGCCAGCAGCACGGGACACCGGAACACTGAAGCTTTCTTT,CASSTGHRNTEAFF
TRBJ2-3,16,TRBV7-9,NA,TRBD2,TGTGCCAGCAGCCACCTACCGGGACTAGCAACAGATACGCAGTATTTT,CASSHLPGLATDTQYF
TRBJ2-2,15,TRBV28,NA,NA,TGTGCCAGCAGTCCGCCCCCCTCCTGGACCGGGGAGCTGTTTTTT,CASSPPPSWTGELFF
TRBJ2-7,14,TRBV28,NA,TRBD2,TGTGCCAGCACGTCACTAGCGGGAGTTAACGAGCAGTACTTC,CASTSLAGVNEQYF
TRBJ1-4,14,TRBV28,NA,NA,TGTGCCAGCAGTTTGTCAGGGTCTAATGAAAAACTGTTTTTT,CASSLSGSNEKLFF
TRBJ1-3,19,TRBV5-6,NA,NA,TGTGCCAGCAGCTTGCTGAACCAGGGGAGTCTGGGGTCTGGAAACACCATATATTTT,CASSLLNQGSLGSGNTIYF
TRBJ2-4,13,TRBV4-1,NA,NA,TGCGCCAGCAGCCAAGTCTACGGGGGCATTCAGTACTTC,CASSQVYGGIQYF
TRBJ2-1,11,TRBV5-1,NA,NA,TGCGCCAGCAGCTTTAGGAATGAGCAGTTCTTC,CASSFRNEQFF
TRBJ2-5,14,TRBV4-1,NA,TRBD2,TGCGCCAGCAGCCAAGGGGCCGGGAGGGAGACCCAGTACTTC,CASSQGAGRETQYF
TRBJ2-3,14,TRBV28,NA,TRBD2,TGTGCCAGCAGTTTATCGGCGGGAGGTGATACGCAGTATTTT,CASSLSAGGDTQYF
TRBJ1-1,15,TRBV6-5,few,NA,TGTGCCAGCAGTTACTCGATCCCAATTAACACTGAAGCTTTCTTT,CASSYSIPINTEAFF
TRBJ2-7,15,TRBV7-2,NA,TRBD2,TGTGCCAGCAGCTTAGTCCCTAGCGGGAGATATGAGCAGTACTTC,CASSLVPSGRYEQYF
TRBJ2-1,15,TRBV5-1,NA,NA,TGCGCCAGCAGCAAATTCAGCGGGTCTAACAATGAGCAGTTCTTC,CASSKFSGSNNEQFF
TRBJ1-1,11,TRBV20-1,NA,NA,TGCAGTGCTCAGGGACCGCCGGGAGCTTTCTTT,CSAQGPPGAFF
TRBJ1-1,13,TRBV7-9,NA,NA,TGTGCCAGCAGTTCACAGCTGAACACTGAAGCTTTCTTT,CASSSQLNTEAFF
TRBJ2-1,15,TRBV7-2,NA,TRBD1,TGTGCCAGCAGCCCCAGGACAGGGTCCTACAATGAGCAGTTCTTC,CASSPRTGSYNEQFF
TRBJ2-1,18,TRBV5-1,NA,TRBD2,TGCGCCAGCAGCTTGGCGGGTACTAGCGGGAGGTTGGCCAATGAGCAGTTCTTC,CASSLAGTSGRLANEQFF
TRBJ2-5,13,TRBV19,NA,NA,TGTGCCAGTCGGGATAGAGGGAAAGAGACCCAGTACTTC,CASRDRGKETQYF
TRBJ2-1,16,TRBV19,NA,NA,TGTGCCAGTAGTATAATTACAGGGCTAGCCGTCAATGAGCAGTTCTTC,CASSIITGLAVNEQFF
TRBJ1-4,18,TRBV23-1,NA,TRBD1,TGCGCCAGCAGTCAATCGGGGACAGGGAGTACAACTAATGAAAAACTGTTTTTT,CASSQSGTGSTTNEKLFF
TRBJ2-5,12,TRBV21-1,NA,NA,TGTGCCAGCAGCGCCGATGGACAGACCCAGTACTTC,CASSADGQTQYF
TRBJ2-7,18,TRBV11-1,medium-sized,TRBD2,TGTGCCAGCAGCCCCGGGACTAGCGGGAGGGCCGGATACTACGAGCAGTACTTC,CASSPGTSGRAGYYEQYF
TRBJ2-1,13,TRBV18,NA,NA,TGTGCCAGCTCACCACCGCAGTACAATGAGCAGTTCTTC,CASSPPQYNEQFF
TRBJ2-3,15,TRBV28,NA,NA,TGTGCCAGCAGTTGGGCTGGGCGGATCACAGATACGCAGTATTTT,CASSWAGRITDTQYF
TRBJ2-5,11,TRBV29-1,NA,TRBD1,TGCAGCGGCAGACAGGGAGAGACCCAGTACTTC,CSGRQGETQYF
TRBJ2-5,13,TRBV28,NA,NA,TGTGCCAGCAGTTTATTGGGTATAGAGACCCAGTACTTC,CASSLLGIETQYF
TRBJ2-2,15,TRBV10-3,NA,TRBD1,TGTGCCATCAGGAAACAGGGGGCTGACACCGGGGAGCTGTTTTTT,CAIRKQGADTGELFF
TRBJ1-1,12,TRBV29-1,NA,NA,TGCAGCGTTGAGGACAAGAACACTGAAGCTTTCTTT,CSVEDKNTEAFF
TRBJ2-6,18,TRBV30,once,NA,TGTGCCTGGAGTTGGGGCCCGGCGGGTAGCTCGGGGGCCAACGTCCTGACTTTC,CAWSWGPAGSSGANVLTF
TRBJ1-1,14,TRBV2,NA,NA,TGTGCCAGCAGTGTCGCGCAGATGAACACTGAAGCTTTCTTT,CASSVAQMNTEAFF
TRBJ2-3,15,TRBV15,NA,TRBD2,TGTGCCACCAGCAGGGGGACTAGCGGGGCAGATACGCAGTATTTT,CATSRGTSGADTQYF
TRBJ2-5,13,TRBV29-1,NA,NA,TGCAGCGTTTCCGGGAAGGGGCAAGAGACCCAGTACTTC,CSVSGKGQETQYF
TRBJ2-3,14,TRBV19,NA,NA,TGTGCCAGTAGTATAGCGGACAGCACAGATACGCAGTATTTT,CASSIADSTDTQYF
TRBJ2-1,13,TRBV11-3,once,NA,TGTGCCAGCAGCTCCACGGGGCGAAATGAGCAGTTCTTC,CASSSTGRNEQFF
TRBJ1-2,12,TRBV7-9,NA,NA,TGTGCCAGCAGCTTTTCGGACCGTGGCTACACCTTC,CASSFSDRGYTF
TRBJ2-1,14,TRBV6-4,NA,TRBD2,TGTGCCAGCAGGCGGGAGGTTCTCGCCAATGAGCAGTTCTTC,CASRREVLANEQFF
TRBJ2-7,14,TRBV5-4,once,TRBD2,TGTGCCAGCAGCTTAGCGGGGTTGACTTACGAGCAGTACTTC,CASSLAGLTYEQYF
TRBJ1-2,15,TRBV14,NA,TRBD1,TGTGCCAGCAGCCACTCCCTGACAGGGCGCTATGGCTACACCTTC,CASSHSLTGRYGYTF
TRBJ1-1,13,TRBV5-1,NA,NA,TGCGCCAGCAGCATCGGGAGCAACACTGAAGCTTTCTTT,CASSIGSNTEAFF
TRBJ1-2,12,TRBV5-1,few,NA,TGCGCCAGCAGCTTGAATCAGGGTGGCTACACCTTC,CASSLNQGGYTF
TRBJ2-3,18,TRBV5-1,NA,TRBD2,TGCGCCAGCAGCTTGGGTAGCGGGGGGGACCTTAGGACAGATACGCAGTATTTT,CASSLGSGGDLRTDTQYF
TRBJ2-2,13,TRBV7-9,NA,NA,TGTGCCAGCAGCCAAGGTATCACCGGGGAGCTGTTTTTT,CASSQGITGELFF
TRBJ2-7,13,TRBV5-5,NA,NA,TGTGCCAGCAGCTTGGGAGGGAAGGGCGAGCAGTACTTC,CASSLGGKGEQYF
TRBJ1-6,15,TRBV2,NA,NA,TGTGCCAGCAGTGGCCAGGTGGGGGGAAGTTCACCCCTCCACTTT,CASSGQVGGSSPLHF
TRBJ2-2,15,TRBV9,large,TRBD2,TGTGCCAGCAGCCTTAGCGGGGGAAACACCGGGGAGCTGTTTTTT,CASSLSGGNTGELFF
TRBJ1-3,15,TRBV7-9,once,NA,TGTGCCAGCAGCTCGCTTCAGGGATCGGGAAACACCATATATTTT,CASSSLQGSGNTIYF
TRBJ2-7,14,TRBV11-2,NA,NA,TGTGCCAGCAGCTTAGCGGGCAGGGCAAACGAGCAGTACTTC,CASSLAGRANEQYF
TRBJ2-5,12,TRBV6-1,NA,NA,TGTGCCAGCAGCTGGACACGAGAGACCCAGTACTTC,CASSWTRETQYF
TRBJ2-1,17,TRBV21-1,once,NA,TGTGCCAGCAGCAAAACGGCTAGCGGGAGCTCCTACAATGAGCAGTTCTTC,CASSKTASGSSYNEQFF
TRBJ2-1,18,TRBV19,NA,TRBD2,TGTGCCAGTAGTCCGGGACTAGCGGGAGGTTACTCCTACAATGAGCAGTTCTTC,CASSPGLAGGYSYNEQFF